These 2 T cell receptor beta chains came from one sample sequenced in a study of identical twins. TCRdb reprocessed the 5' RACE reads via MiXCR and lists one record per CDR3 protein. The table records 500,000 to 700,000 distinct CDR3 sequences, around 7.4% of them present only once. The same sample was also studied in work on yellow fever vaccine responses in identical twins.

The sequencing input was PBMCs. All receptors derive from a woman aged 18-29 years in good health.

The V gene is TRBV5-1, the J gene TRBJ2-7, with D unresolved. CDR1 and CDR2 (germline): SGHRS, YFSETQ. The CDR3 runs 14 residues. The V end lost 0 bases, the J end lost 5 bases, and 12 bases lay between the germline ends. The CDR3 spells CASSLDSLPHEQYV. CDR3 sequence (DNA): TGCGCCAGCAGCTTGGATTCCCTACCCCACGAGCAGTACGTC.

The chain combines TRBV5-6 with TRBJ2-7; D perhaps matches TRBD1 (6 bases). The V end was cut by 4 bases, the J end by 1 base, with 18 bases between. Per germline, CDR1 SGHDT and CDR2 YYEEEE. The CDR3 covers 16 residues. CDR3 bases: TGTGCCAGCAGCCCCAGGACAGTTCGTCGGTCCTACGAGCAGTACGTC. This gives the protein CASSPRTVRRSYEQYV.